This TCR beta chain was captured by sequencing in a study of blood T cell repertoires in COVID-19. Study details: The origin of the acute and convalescent COVID-19 samples was the United States, Italy and Spain. In each case, the material was cDNA or gDNA derived from T cells, B-cell-depleted T cells, or PBMCs.

Patients from Seattle were sampled longitudinally, starting during active infection. Original processing notes: Nucleated cell counts were estimated from reference gene primer amplification. Method: immunoSEQ multiplex PCR; TCRdb's copy keeps in-frame clones and lacks some. V, J and clone size are those of that table, while D and trimming were read from the DNA. The sample yields approximately 500,000 clones, approximately 91% seen once. Trimming cost V 10 bases and J 8 bases; bases outside gene matches: 14. This CDR3 has 14 amino acids. Per the germline V gene, CDR1 is SEHNR and CDR2 is FQNEAQ (reference sequence).

Sample: peripheral blood. The sequence was obtained from a woman in her forties or fifties with COVID-19, enrolled during active disease. The chain employs TRBV7-9 and TRBJ2-7; 10 bases map to TRBD1. DNA of the CDR3: TGTGCCATTGCATGGGGACAGGGGCCTCGACAGCAGTACTTC. It encodes CAIAWGQGPRQQYF.